This entry is about one TCR beta chain. No patient received treatment before thyroid surgery. The record originates from a study of metastatic and nonmetastatic thyroid tumors. This CDR3 region has 15 residues. Germline CDR1 is MNHEY and CDR2 is SVGEGT. The V segment lost 7 bases and the J segment 9 bases; nucleotides outside the gene matches: 11. TCRdb redid the clone calls on the PCR reads using MiXCR. This sample has tens of thousands of clones; about 4% occur once, and the top ten carry 8% to 10%. The sample was blood. The chain joins TRBV6-2 or TRBV6-3 to TRBJ2-3, with TRBD2 matching 12 bases. The receptor comes from a female donor with papillary thyroid cancer or a benign thyroid nodule (not recorded which). Some clones in this sample may be carry-over from other donors' samples. CDR3 DNA: TGTGCCAGCATTGGGACTAGCGGGCTAAAAGAGACGCAGTATTTT. It yields the protein CASIGTSGLKETQYF.